This T cell receptor beta chain was sequenced for a study of T cells in Graves' hyperthyroidism and ophthalmopathy. The CDR3 length is 16 residues. V was trimmed by 0 bases and J by 1 base, leaving 12 bases between them. There were TCR beta CDR3 regions amplified from RNA transcripts. Initially, a first-round RT-PCR of the TCR CDR3 employed the HTBI primer set. Each CDR3 protein gets one entry after TCRdb re-called the multiplex PCR reads with MiXCR. The sample has some 740,000 distinct CDR3 sequences, around 13% seen once. Sequenced material: blood. The receptor's source is a woman aged 18-35 years with Graves' hyperthyroidism. V and J are TRBV12-3 or TRBV12-4 and TRBJ1-1; a weak D match, TRBD1 (5 bases). CDR3 region: CASSLALGGGNTEAFF. The CDR3 coding sequence is TGTGCCAGCAGTTTAGCGCTCGGGGGGGGGAACACTGAAGCTTTCTTT.